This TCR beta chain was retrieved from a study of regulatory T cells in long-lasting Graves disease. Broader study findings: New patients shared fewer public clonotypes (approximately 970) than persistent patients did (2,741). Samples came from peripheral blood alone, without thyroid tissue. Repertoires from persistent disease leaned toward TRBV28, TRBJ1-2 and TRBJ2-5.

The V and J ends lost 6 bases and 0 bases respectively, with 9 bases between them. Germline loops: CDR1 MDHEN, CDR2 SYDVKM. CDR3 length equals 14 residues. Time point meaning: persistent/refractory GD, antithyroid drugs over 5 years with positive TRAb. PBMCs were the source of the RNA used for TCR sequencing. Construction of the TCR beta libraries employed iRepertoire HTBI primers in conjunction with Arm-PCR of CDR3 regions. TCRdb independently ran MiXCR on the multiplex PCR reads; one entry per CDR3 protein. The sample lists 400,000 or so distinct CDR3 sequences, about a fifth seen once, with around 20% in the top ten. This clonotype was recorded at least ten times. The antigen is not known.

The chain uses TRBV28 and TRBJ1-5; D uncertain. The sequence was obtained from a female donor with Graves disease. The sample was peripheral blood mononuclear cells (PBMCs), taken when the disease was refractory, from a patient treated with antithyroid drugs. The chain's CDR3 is CASSIPLSNQPQHF. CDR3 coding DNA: TGTGCCAGCAGCATTCCACTTAGCAATCAGCCCCAGCATTTT.